This TCR beta chain was observed in a study of cytomegalovirus exposure and HLA in healthy donors. Study-level results: What a later analysis showed was that several of the most significant clusters appeared linked to common viral pathogens. One cluster of highly shared sequence variants probably arose as a sequencing artifact.

Though nominally healthy at sampling, donors likely had unrecorded immune exposures. PCR was performed using 60 Vbeta and 13 Jbeta primers. Profiled with immunoSEQ multiplex PCR; TCRdb holds only in-frame clones, not every one. The sample consists of 120,000 to 150,000 clones, about three quarters of them appearing once. Comment on this clone: The antigen is unknown.

The source material was PBMCs. The clonotype originates from a human donor in good health.

This chain's CDR3 is CASSFGDSYNEQFF. The CDR3 DNA sequence: TGTGCCAGCAGCTTCGGGGACTCCTACAATGAGCAGTTCTTC. J is TRBJ2-1 and V is TRBV7-2; D is perhaps TRBD2 (5 bases). This CDR3 spans 14 amino acids. Trimming stripped 3 bases from V and 0 bases from J, with 6 bases between. Looked up from germline, CDR1 is SGHTA and CDR2 is FQGNSA.